This is a list of T cell receptor beta chains from one sample in a study of T cell changes during pregnancy in multiple sclerosis. TCRdb keeps only in-frame clones here, not all; method: immunoSEQ multiplex PCR. The sample shows around 31,000 clones, just over 90% of them seen only once. Sequenced material: CD8+ T cells from peripheral blood mononuclear cells, taken in the second trimester of pregnancy. The receptors stem from a female donor with multiple sclerosis, enrolled in a pregnancy study. Both conserved end residues are part of each CDR3. Fields, in order: J gene, D gene, clone size, V gene, CDR3 DNA, CDR3 protein. A D gene is named only where the DNA matches it firmly. Clone size is given for some rows only: seen once, a few or many times, or a class if the clone is expanded.

j_gene: TRBJ2-7
d_gene: .
abundance: .
v_gene: TRBV7-8
CDR3nt: TGTGCCAGCAGCTTAGGTCTAGCGCCAACCTACGAGCAGTACTTC
CDR3aa: CASSLGLAPTYEQYF

j_gene: TRBJ2-2
d_gene: .
abundance: .
v_gene: TRBV7-6
CDR3nt: TGTGCCAGCAGCTGGGACATGGGGGGGGATCCATTCACCGGGGAGCTGTTTTTT
CDR3aa: CASSWDMGGDPFTGELFF

j_gene: TRBJ2-3
d_gene: .
abundance: .
v_gene: TRBV27
CDR3nt: TGTGCCAGCAGTTTATTCCCCCCGGTTACTACAGATACGCAGTATTTT
CDR3aa: CASSLFPPVTTDTQYF

j_gene: TRBJ2-1
d_gene: TRBD2
abundance: .
v_gene: TRBV11-2
CDR3nt: TGTGCCAGCAGCCCAAGCGGGAGTTACAATGAGCAGTTCTTC
CDR3aa: CASSPSGSYNEQFF

j_gene: TRBJ2-3
d_gene: .
abundance: .
v_gene: TRBV5-1
CDR3nt: TGCGCCAGCAGCTGGAGCAGGCGGGGTACAGATACGCAGTATTTT
CDR3aa: CASSWSRRGTDTQYF

j_gene: TRBJ2-7
d_gene: TRBD2
abundance: .
v_gene: TRBV30
CDR3nt: TGTGCCTGGAGCCCGCTTGAGGGGACTAGCGGGAGGACCCCCTACGAGCAGTACTTC
CDR3aa: CAWSPLEGTSGRTPYEQYF

j_gene: TRBJ1-2
d_gene: .
abundance: .
v_gene: TRBV21-1
CDR3nt: TGTGCCAGCAGCGAGCAGGTCTTC
CDR3aa: CASSEQVF

j_gene: TRBJ2-1
d_gene: TRBD2
abundance: .
v_gene: TRBV4-1
CDR3nt: TGCGCCAGCAGCCAACGTCTAGCGGGAGGGTTCTATGAGCAGTTCTTC
CDR3aa: CASSQRLAGGFYEQFF

j_gene: TRBJ2-4
d_gene: .
abundance: .
v_gene: TRBV5-8
CDR3nt: TGTGCCAGCAGCTTGTGGCGCAGGGGGGACATTCAGTACTTC
CDR3aa: CASSLWRRGDIQYF

j_gene: TRBJ2-2
d_gene: TRBD2
abundance: .
v_gene: TRBV19
CDR3nt: TGTGCCAGTTCCCCGGCGGGAGGGAACACCGGGGAGCTGTTTTTT
CDR3aa: CASSPAGGNTGELFF

j_gene: TRBJ1-1
d_gene: .
abundance: .
v_gene: TRBV9
CDR3nt: TGTGCCAGCAGCCCCGGTTCGAACACTGAAGCTTTCTTT
CDR3aa: CASSPGSNTEAFF

j_gene: TRBJ2-3
d_gene: TRBD2
abundance: .
v_gene: TRBV27
CDR3nt: TGTGCCGCCGGACTAGCGGGAGGGGGCGCAGATACGCAGTATTTT
CDR3aa: CAAGLAGGGADTQYF

j_gene: TRBJ2-5
d_gene: TRBD2
abundance: .
v_gene: TRBV11-2
CDR3nt: TGTGCCAGCAGTGAGCGGGAGTGGGCGGGAGAGACCCAGTACTTC
CDR3aa: CASSEREWAGETQYF

j_gene: TRBJ2-4
d_gene: .
abundance: once
v_gene: TRBV7-9
CDR3nt: TGTGCCAGCAGCCCGCCCGGGGAGATACACATTCAGTACTTC
CDR3aa: CASSPPGEIHIQYF

j_gene: TRBJ2-3
d_gene: TRBD2
abundance: .
v_gene: TRBV4-2
CDR3nt: TGTGCCAGCAGCCAAGCCCAAGGACTAGCGGGAGTAACTAGCACAGATACGCAGTATTTT
CDR3aa: CASSQAQGLAGVTSTDTQYF

j_gene: TRBJ2-5
d_gene: TRBD1
abundance: .
v_gene: TRBV7-9
CDR3nt: TGTGCCAGCAGCATCCCTGGACAGGGATTTTTGGAGACCCAGTACTTC
CDR3aa: CASSIPGQGFLETQYF

j_gene: TRBJ2-7
d_gene: .
abundance: .
v_gene: TRBV6-5
CDR3nt: TGTGCCAGCAGTTACTTGGCGGGCCCCGGCGAGCAGTACTTC
CDR3aa: CASSYLAGPGEQYF

j_gene: TRBJ2-5
d_gene: TRBD2
abundance: .
v_gene: TRBV9
CDR3nt: TGTGCCAGCAGCGTAGATCAGTGCGAGTCTAGCGGGAGTAGAGAGACCCAGTACTTC
CDR3aa: CASSVDQCESSGSRETQYF

j_gene: TRBJ2-1
d_gene: TRBD2
abundance: .
v_gene: TRBV19
CDR3nt: TGTGCCAGTACCTCGGGAGGGAGCTCCTACAATGAGCAGTTCTTC
CDR3aa: CASTSGGSSYNEQFF

j_gene: TRBJ2-5
d_gene: TRBD2
abundance: .
v_gene: TRBV6-5
CDR3nt: TGTGCCAGCAGTTCCGAGACTAGCGGACAAGAGACCCAGTACTTC
CDR3aa: CASSSETSGQETQYF

j_gene: TRBJ2-1
d_gene: .
abundance: .
v_gene: TRBV7-2
CDR3nt: TGTGCCAGCAGCTCGGAATCTAGCGCGATATCCTACAATGAGCAGTTCTTC
CDR3aa: CASSSESSAISYNEQFF

j_gene: TRBJ1-4
d_gene: .
abundance: .
v_gene: TRBV27
CDR3nt: TGTGCCACCCGGGGGGTGAATGAAAAACTGTTTTTT
CDR3aa: CATRGVNEKLFF

j_gene: TRBJ1-1
d_gene: TRBD1
abundance: .
v_gene: TRBV28
CDR3nt: TGTGCCAGCAGTACCGAACAGGGGACCTTGAACACTGAAGCTTTCTTT
CDR3aa: CASSTEQGTLNTEAFF

j_gene: TRBJ2-3
d_gene: .
abundance: .
v_gene: TRBV7-9
CDR3nt: TGTGCCAGCAGCTTGGTCGAGGGACTCAACTCGGATACGCAGTATTTT
CDR3aa: CASSLVEGLNSDTQYF

j_gene: TRBJ1-1
d_gene: .
abundance: .
v_gene: TRBV6-1
CDR3nt: TGTGCCAGTCGGGGTTTGAACACTGAAGCTTTCTTT
CDR3aa: CASRGLNTEAFF

j_gene: TRBJ2-7
d_gene: .
abundance: .
v_gene: TRBV5-4
CDR3nt: TGTGCCAGCAGCTTGGGTCAGCAGGGTTACGAGCAGTACTTC
CDR3aa: CASSLGQQGYEQYF

j_gene: TRBJ2-7
d_gene: .
abundance: .
v_gene: TRBV27
CDR3nt: TGTGCCAGCATCCAGGGTTACGAGCAGTACTTC
CDR3aa: CASIQGYEQYF

j_gene: TRBJ2-3
d_gene: TRBD1
abundance: .
v_gene: TRBV2
CDR3nt: TGTGCCAGCAGTGCAGGGGGACAGGGCCCTTTTTTGACAGATACGCAGTATTTT
CDR3aa: CASSAGGQGPFLTDTQYF

j_gene: TRBJ2-7
d_gene: TRBD1
abundance: once
v_gene: TRBV11-2
CDR3nt: TGTGCCAGCAGCTTAGGGCCCGGGACAGGAGACAACGAGCAGTACTTC
CDR3aa: CASSLGPGTGDNEQYF

j_gene: TRBJ2-7
d_gene: .
abundance: .
v_gene: TRBV27
CDR3nt: TGTGCCAGCAGTTTGTCAGGGTTCAGCGAGCAGTACTTC
CDR3aa: CASSLSGFSEQYF